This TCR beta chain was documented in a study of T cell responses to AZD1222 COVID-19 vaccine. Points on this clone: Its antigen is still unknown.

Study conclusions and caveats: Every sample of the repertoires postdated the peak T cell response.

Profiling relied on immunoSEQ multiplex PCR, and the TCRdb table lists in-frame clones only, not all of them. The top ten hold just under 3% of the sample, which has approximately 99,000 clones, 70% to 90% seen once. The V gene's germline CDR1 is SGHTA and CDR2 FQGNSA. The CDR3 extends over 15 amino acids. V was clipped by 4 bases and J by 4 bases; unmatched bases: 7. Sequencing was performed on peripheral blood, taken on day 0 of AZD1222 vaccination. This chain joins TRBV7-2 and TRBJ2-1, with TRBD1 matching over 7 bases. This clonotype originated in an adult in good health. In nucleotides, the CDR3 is TGTGCCAGCAGCTCAACAGGGGACCGGTACAATGAGCAGTTCTTC. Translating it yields CASSSTGDRYNEQFF.